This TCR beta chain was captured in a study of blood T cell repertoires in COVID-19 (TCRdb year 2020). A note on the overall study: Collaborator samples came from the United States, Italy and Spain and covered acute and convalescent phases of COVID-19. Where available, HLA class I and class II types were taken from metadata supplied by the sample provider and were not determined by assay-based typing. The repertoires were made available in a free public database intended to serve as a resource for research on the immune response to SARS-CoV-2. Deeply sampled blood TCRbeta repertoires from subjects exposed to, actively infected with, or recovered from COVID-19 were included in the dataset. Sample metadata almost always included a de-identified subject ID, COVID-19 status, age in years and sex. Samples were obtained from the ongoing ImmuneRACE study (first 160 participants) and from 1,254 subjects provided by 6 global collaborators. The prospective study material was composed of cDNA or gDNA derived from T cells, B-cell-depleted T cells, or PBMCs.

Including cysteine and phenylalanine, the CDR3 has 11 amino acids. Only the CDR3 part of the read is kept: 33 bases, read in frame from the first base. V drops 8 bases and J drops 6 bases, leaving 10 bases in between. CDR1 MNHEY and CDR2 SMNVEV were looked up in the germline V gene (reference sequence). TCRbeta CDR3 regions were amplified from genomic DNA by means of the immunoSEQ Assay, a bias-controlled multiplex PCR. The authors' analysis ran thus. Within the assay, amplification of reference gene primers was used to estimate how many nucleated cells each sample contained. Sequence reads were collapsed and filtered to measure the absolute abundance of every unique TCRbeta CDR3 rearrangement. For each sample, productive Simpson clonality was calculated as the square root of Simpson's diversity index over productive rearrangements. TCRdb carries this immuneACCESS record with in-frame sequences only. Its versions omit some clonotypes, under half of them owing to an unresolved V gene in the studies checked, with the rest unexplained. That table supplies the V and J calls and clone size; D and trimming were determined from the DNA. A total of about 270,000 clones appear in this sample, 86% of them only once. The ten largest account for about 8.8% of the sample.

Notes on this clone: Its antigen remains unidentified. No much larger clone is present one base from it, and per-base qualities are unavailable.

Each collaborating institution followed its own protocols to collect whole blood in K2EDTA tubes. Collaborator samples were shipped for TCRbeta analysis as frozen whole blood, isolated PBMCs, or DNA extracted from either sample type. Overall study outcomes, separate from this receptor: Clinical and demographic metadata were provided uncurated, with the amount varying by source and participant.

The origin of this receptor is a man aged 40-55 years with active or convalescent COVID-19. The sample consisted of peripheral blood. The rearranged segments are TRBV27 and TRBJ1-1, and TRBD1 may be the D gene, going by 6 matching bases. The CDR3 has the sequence CASGGFPEAFF. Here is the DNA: TGTGCCAGCGGGGGCTTCCCTGAAGCTTTCTTT.